Listed below are T cell receptor beta chains from one sample, sequenced in a study of metastatic and nonmetastatic thyroid tumors. With MiXCR, TCRdb reprocessed the PCR reads. This table holds 30,000 to 35,000 clones, under 40% found once. The specimen was tumor tissue. The receptors derive from a female donor with papillary thyroid cancer or a benign thyroid nodule (not recorded which). Some clones in this sample may be carry-over from other donors' samples. Both conserved end residues are part of each CDR3. The order of the fields is CDR3 DNA, CDR3 protein, clone size, V gene, J gene, D gene. A D gene is named only where the DNA matches it firmly. Some rows mark clone size as missing; the rest say once, few, many or name a class of expanded clone.

TGTGCCGTCGCGGAGGGCTACACCTTC,CAVAEGYTF,NA,TRBV27,TRBJ1-2,NA
TGTGCCAGTAGTACACAGGGGGGTACTGAAGCTTTCTTT,CASSTQGGTEAFF,few,TRBV19,TRBJ1-1,TRBD1
TGTGCCATGGGACAGGGTCAGCCCTACGAGCAGTACTTC,CAMGQGQPYEQYF,few,TRBV10-3,TRBJ2-7,TRBD1
TGCGCCAGCAGAGCCGGGACAGAAATTTCACCCCTCCACTTT,CASRAGTEISPLHF,NA,TRBV5-1,TRBJ1-6,TRBD1
TGTGCCAGCAGTTCCGGGACTAGCTCGTTCGCGAACACCGGGGAGCTGTTTTTT,CASSSGTSSFANTGELFF,once,TRBV2,TRBJ2-2,TRBD2
TGTGCCAGCAGTTACGGACAGACTAGAAACTACGAGCAGTACTTC,CASSYGQTRNYEQYF,NA,TRBV6-5,TRBJ2-7,NA
TGTGCCAGCACAACCCTCCGGACAGGGGGAATTCGCTCCTACGAGCAGTACTTC,CASTTLRTGGIRSYEQYF,few,TRBV27,TRBJ2-7,TRBD1
TGTGCCAGCAGTGAATACATTCTTGGGACTGGAAACACCATATATTTT,CASSEYILGTGNTIYF,NA,TRBV6-1,TRBJ1-3,NA
TGTGCCAGCAGTTACTCGACGTTCTACGAGCAGTACTTC,CASSYSTFYEQYF,NA,TRBV6-6,TRBJ2-7,NA
TGTGCCTGGAATGGAGCCAGCGCCTATAATTCACCCCTCCACTTT,CAWNGASAYNSPLHF,NA,TRBV30,TRBJ1-6,NA
TGTGCCAGCAGTTTAGGGCTAGACACAGATACGCAGTATTTT,CASSLGLDTDTQYF,NA,TRBV27,TRBJ2-3,NA
TGTGCCAGCATGAGAGTCAGCAACTCCGGCTCTGGAAACACCATATATTTT,CASMRVSNSGSGNTIYF,few,TRBV6-1,TRBJ1-3,NA
TGTGCCAGCGCGTACGGGGTTGAGGAGGAGACCCAGTACTTC,CASAYGVEEETQYF,NA,TRBV2,TRBJ2-5,NA
TGTGCCAGCAGTTACTCGAGGGACAGGGGAATTTACGGGGACACTGAAGCTTTCTTT,CASSYSRDRGIYGDTEAFF,NA,TRBV6-2/TRBV6-3,TRBJ1-1,TRBD1
TGTGCCAGCAGTGGGGAAGAGACCCAGTACTTC,CASSGEETQYF,few,TRBV25-1,TRBJ2-5,NA
TGTGCCAGTAGTAACTCGAACACTAGCGGGAGGTACAATGAGCAGTTCTTC,CASSNSNTSGRYNEQFF,once,TRBV19,TRBJ2-1,TRBD2
TGTGCCAGCAGCTTAGCGGGGGGCAACTCCTACGAGCAGTACTTC,CASSLAGGNSYEQYF,NA,TRBV7-8,TRBJ2-7,NA
TGCAGTGCTAGAGAGGCTCCAGTAAATCAGCCCCAGCATTTT,CSAREAPVNQPQHF,NA,TRBV20-1,TRBJ1-5,NA
TGCAGTGCCCGCGCCCCCATTTGGGGCCAGAAAGAGACCCAGTACTTC,CSARAPIWGQKETQYF,NA,TRBV20-1,TRBJ2-5,NA
TGTGCCAGCAGTGGGGGGGAGGGCTATGGCTACACCTTC,CASSGGEGYGYTF,few,TRBV2,TRBJ1-2,NA
TGCGCCAGCAGCTTGGCGGGGGCAAGCACTGAAGCTTTCTTT,CASSLAGASTEAFF,NA,TRBV5-1,TRBJ1-1,NA
TGTGCCAGCAGTTACTGGACAGGGGTGAGCTCCTACGAGCAGTACTTC,CASSYWTGVSSYEQYF,NA,TRBV6-5,TRBJ2-7,TRBD1
TGTGCCAGCAGTCCACGTTTTGGGGGCAATCAGCCCCAGCATTTT,CASSPRFGGNQPQHF,NA,TRBV28,TRBJ1-5,NA
TGCAGTGCTAGAGGTCCCCTACTAGCGGGGGGGGCTGAGCAGTTCTTC,CSARGPLLAGGAEQFF,NA,TRBV20-1,TRBJ2-1,TRBD2
TGTGCCAGCAGCCACGGGACAAGCTACGAGCAGTACTTC,CASSHGTSYEQYF,NA,TRBV5-6,TRBJ2-7,NA
TGCGCCAGCAGGGACGACAGGGTTATTATCGGAAATGAGCAGTTCTTC,CASRDDRVIIGNEQFF,NA,TRBV5-1,TRBJ2-1,TRBD1
TGTGCCAGCAGCCAGGGGTCTGGGGCCAACGTCCTGACTTTC,CASSQGSGANVLTF,NA,TRBV7-9,TRBJ2-6,NA
TGCAGTGCTTCCGACCTGGACGAGGGCACAGATACGCAGTATTTT,CSASDLDEGTDTQYF,few,TRBV20-1,TRBJ2-3,NA
TGTGCCAGCAGTTACCAGCGGGAGAGCGGGGAGCTGTTTTTT,CASSYQRESGELFF,NA,TRBV6-5,TRBJ2-2,TRBD2
TGTGCCAGCTCACCAGGAAGTCAGGGAAGCTCGCCCCTCCACTTT,CASSPGSQGSSPLHF,NA,TRBV18,TRBJ1-6,NA
TGTGCCAGCAGTGAACCGGGGCCCGGGAACTATGGCTACACCTTC,CASSEPGPGNYGYTF,NA,TRBV6-1,TRBJ1-2,NA
TGTGCCAGCACCCCCAGAACGATGACCTACGAGCAGTACTTC,CASTPRTMTYEQYF,few,TRBV6-1,TRBJ2-7,NA
TGTGCCAGCAGTGAAGCGCTTAAGGGACAACTCAGACCCTACGAGCAGTACTTC,CASSEALKGQLRPYEQYF,NA,TRBV6-1,TRBJ2-7,NA
TGCGCCAGCAGCTACTACTCAAGCGGGGGGGGCGCAGATACGCAGTATTTT,CASSYYSSGGGADTQYF,NA,TRBV5-1,TRBJ2-3,TRBD2
TGTGCCAGTAGTACCTGGAGTGCTGAAGCTTTCTTT,CASSTWSAEAFF,NA,TRBV19,TRBJ1-1,NA
TGTGCCAGCAGCTTAGCCACTAGCAGCACAGATACGCAGTATTTT,CASSLATSSTDTQYF,NA,TRBV7-2,TRBJ2-3,NA
TGTGCCAGCAGTCCTGACAGGATTAGCTCCTACGAGCAGTACTTC,CASSPDRISSYEQYF,few,TRBV6-2/TRBV6-3,TRBJ2-7,NA
TGTGCCACGTTAAGGGCAGGGGTAAATGAGCAGTTCTTC,CATLRAGVNEQFF,NA,TRBV7-9,TRBJ2-1,NA